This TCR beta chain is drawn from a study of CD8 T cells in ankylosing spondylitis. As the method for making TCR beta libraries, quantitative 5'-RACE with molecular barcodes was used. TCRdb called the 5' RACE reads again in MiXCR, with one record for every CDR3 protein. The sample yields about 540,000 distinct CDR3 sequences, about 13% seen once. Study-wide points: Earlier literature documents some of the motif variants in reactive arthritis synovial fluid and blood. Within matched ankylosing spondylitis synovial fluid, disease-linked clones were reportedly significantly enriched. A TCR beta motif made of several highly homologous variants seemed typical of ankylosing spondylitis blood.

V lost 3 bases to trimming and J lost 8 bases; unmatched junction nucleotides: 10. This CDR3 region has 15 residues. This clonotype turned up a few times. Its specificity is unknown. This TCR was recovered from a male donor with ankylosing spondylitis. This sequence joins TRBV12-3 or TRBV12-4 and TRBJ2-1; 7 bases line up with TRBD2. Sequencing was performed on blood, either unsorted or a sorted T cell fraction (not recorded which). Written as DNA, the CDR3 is TGTGCCAGCAGTTTTCGTGACGGGAGGTCTGATGAGCAGTTCTTC. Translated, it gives CASSFRDGRSDEQFF.